This T cell receptor (beta chain) appears in the sequencing data of a study of blood T cell repertoires in COVID-19. Here immunoSEQ multiplex PCR was the method, and the copy in TCRdb shows in-frame clones only, minus some. The table lists fewer than 350,000 clones, roughly nine tenths of them singletons. The CDR3 runs 15 residues. Trimming removed 4 bases at V and 3 bases at J, with 16 bases between. Germline CDR1 and CDR2: KGHSH and LQKENI. The chain uses TRBV18 and TRBJ2-7; D perhaps matches TRBD2 (6 bases). Material for sequencing was PBMCs or T cells enriched from blood (not recorded which). The source is a man aged 55 to 69 who had recovered from COVID-19. The CDR3 sequence is CASSRLGELSYEQYF. CDR3 nucleotide sequence: TGTGCCAGCTCACGACTAGGGGAATTGAGCTACGAGCAGTACTTC.